Given below is one T cell receptor (beta chain) in context. Its antigen is undetermined. Investigators spread the genomic DNA of each subset evenly over several immunoSEQ plates. The assay was immunoSEQ multiplex PCR, and TCRdb's table has in-frame clones only and misses some. This table has 550,000 to 800,000 clones, about 74% appearing once. Germline loops: CDR1 MNHEY, CDR2 SVGAGI. With 6 bases clipped from V and 5 bases from J, the junction kept 5 bases outside the gene matches. The length of the CDR3 is 13 residues. This record belongs to a study of shared clonotypes between healthy human individuals. Whole-study context: Researchers assigned three CD4 naive, three CD4 memory, two CD8 naive and one CD8 memory plate to each donor. The study, taken as a whole, reports: Represented diversity (both genetic and exposure-history) was limited by the small number of donors.

CD45RA+ naive and CD45RA-negative memory subsets were separated from CD4+ cells. The origin of this receptor is a woman aged 25 to 39 in good health. The sample taken for sequencing was memory CD4+ T cells sorted from blood. The subset: CD45RA-negative fraction. This rearrangement joins TRBV6-5 to TRBJ1-1; TRBD1 aligns across 8 bases. The CDR3 DNA reads as TGTGCCAGCAGGGGGACAGGTTGGACTGAAGCTTTCTTT. Translating gives CASRGTGWTEAFF.